The rows below give T cell receptor beta chains drawn from one sample of a study of OX40 agonist ivuxolimab in advanced cancers. Repertoires were generated with immunoSEQ multiplex PCR, while TCRdb's copy carries only in-frame clones and drops some. The sample contains approximately 15,000 clones, 86% of which appear only once. The sample here was CD4+ or CD8+ T cells sorted from blood, taken in a trial of the OX40 agonist ivuxolimab. Source of these receptors: an adult with an advanced solid tumor such as melanoma, head and neck, liver or kidney cancer. CDR3s include the opening cysteine and the closing phenylalanine or tryptophan. The D gene is left open where the match is weak. Size is omitted from some rows. Given values are once, few, many or a class for expanded clones.

>TRBV25-1|TRBD1|.|TRBJ2-7|16
TGTGCCAGCAGTGAATATTCCGGGACAGGCTCCTACGAGCAGTACTTC
CASSEYSGTGSYEQYF
>TRBV10-3|TRBD2|.|TRBJ2-1|15
TGTGCCATCAGTGCTAACGACGGGGGGGCCAATGAGCAGTTCTTC
CAISANDGGANEQFF
>TRBV4-1|.|.|TRBJ1-1|15
TGCGCCAGCAGCCCGAGGGCGGATCCGAACACTGAAGCTTTCTTT
CASSPRADPNTEAFF
>TRBV11-2|TRBD1|.|TRBJ2-1|16
TGTGCCAGCAGCTCCGGACAGGGTTGGTTAGACAATGAGCAGTTCTTC
CASSSGQGWLDNEQFF
>TRBV11-1|.|.|TRBJ2-7|12
TGTGCCAGCAGCCTCCGGGGATACGAGCAGTACTTC
CASSLRGYEQYF
>TRBV20-1|.|.|TRBJ1-2|11
TGCAGTGCCGGACCTACGTATGGCTACACCTTC
CSAGPTYGYTF
>TRBV2|.|.|TRBJ1-2|12
TGTGCCACGGGGGGCAGGGTGGATGGCTACACCTTC
CATGGRVDGYTF
>TRBV5-6|.|.|TRBJ1-2|14
TGTGCCAGCAACTGGGGGGGCGGGGACTATGGCTACACCTTC
CASNWGGGDYGYTF
>TRBV6-1|TRBD1|.|TRBJ2-1|15
TGTGCCAGCACCATACAGGGGGTTTCCTACAATGAGCAGTTCTTC
CASTIQGVSYNEQFF
>TRBV29-1|TRBD2|.|TRBJ2-1|12
TGCAGCGTTGCCCCAGGACTAGGAGAGCAGTTCTTC
CSVAPGLGEQFF
>TRBV27|.|.|TRBJ2-1|13
TGTGCCAGCAGTAACTTAGCGGCCTCGGGGCAGTTCTTC
CASSNLAASGQFF
>TRBV5-4|TRBD2|.|TRBJ2-5|15
TGTGCCAGCAGCCCGGCCGGGACTAGGGGTGAGACCCAGTACTTC
CASSPAGTRGETQYF
>TRBV18|TRBD2|.|TRBJ2-3|16
TGTGCCAGCTCACCACGTAGCGGGAGCGGGACAGATACGCAGTATTTT
CASSPRSGSGTDTQYF
>TRBV13|TRBD1|.|TRBJ2-1|14
TGTGCCAGCAGCTCTCCGGGACAGTACAATGAGCAGTTCTTC
CASSSPGQYNEQFF
>TRBV5-4|TRBD1|few|TRBJ1-2|14
TGTGCCAGCAGCTTGGAACAGGGGTTCTATGGCTACACCTTC
CASSLEQGFYGYTF
>TRBV10-2|.|.|TRBJ1-6|19
TGCGCCAGCAGTAACTGGGGGCAGGGACATAACTCCTATAATTCACCCCTCCACTTT
CASSNWGQGHNSYNSPLHF
>TRBV10-3|.|few|TRBJ2-6|13
TGTGCCATCAGTACTGATGGGGCCAACGTCCTGACTTTC
CAISTDGANVLTF
>TRBV11-2|.|.|TRBJ2-4|17
TGTGCCAGCAGCACCATCGGGACACTCTTAGCCAAAAACATTCAGTACTTC
CASSTIGTLLAKNIQYF
>TRBV6-6|.|.|TRBJ1-6|14
TGTGCCAGCAGTTATGGAGGGGTCAATTCACCCCTCCACTTT
CASSYGGVNSPLHF
>TRBV5-1|TRBD1|.|TRBJ2-1|17
TGCGCCAGCGAAAGAAAGACAGGGGGGGGCCGGGCGGATGAGCAGTTCTTC
CASERKTGGGRADEQFF
>TRBV15|TRBD1|.|TRBJ2-1|17
TGTGCCACCACCAAGAGCCGGGGACAGGGGTTATACAATGAGCAGTTCTTC
CATTKSRGQGLYNEQFF
>TRBV5-1|.|.|TRBJ2-2|14
TGCGCCAGCAGCTTGGAGAATGCCGCCGGGGAGCTGTTTTTT
CASSLENAAGELFF
>TRBV6-1|.|.|TRBJ2-5|9
TGTGCCAGCGGGGGGACCCAGTACTTC
CASGGTQYF